This is a list of T cell receptor beta chains from one sample in a study of Ad26.COV2.S vaccination and SARS-CoV-2 variants. TCRdb keeps only in-frame clones here, not all; method: immunoSEQ multiplex PCR. Of more than 300,000 clones in the sample, around four fifths were seen once. This specimen was peripheral blood, taken in a trial of Ad26.COV2.S vaccine versus placebo. The receptors come from a person between 18 and 65 years old who received the Ad26.COV2.S COVID-19 vaccine or a placebo. CDR3s include the opening cysteine and the closing phenylalanine or tryptophan. The D gene is left open where the match is weak. Clone sizes are given selectively: once, few, many, or a class where the clone is expanded.

CDR3 | DNA | length | D | size | J | V
CASSSPTGGTEAFF | TGTGCCAGCAGCTCCCCCACAGGGGGCACTGAAGCTTTCTTT | 14 | TRBD1 | - | TRBJ1-1 | TRBV7-2
CASSVDRGQGEKLFF | TGTGCCAGCAGCGTCGACAGGGGCCAGGGTGAAAAACTGTTTTTT | 15 | TRBD1 | once | TRBJ1-4 | TRBV11-2
CSASLGWGDGTDTQYF | TGCAGTGCTAGTCTTGGTTGGGGGGACGGCACAGATACGCAGTATTTT | 16 | - | once | TRBJ2-3 | TRBV20-1
CASSPRGQETQYF | TGTGCCAGCAGCCCTCGAGGTCAAGAGACCCAGTACTTC | 13 | - | - | TRBJ2-5 | TRBV9
CASSPRGTTNEKLFF | TGTGCCAGCAGCCCCCGGGGGACAACTAATGAAAAACTGTTTTTT | 15 | - | - | TRBJ1-4 | TRBV5-4
CASSQGTTPYNEQFF | TGTGCCAGCAGCCAAGGGACTACACCCTACAATGAGCAGTTCTTC | 15 | - | - | TRBJ2-1 | TRBV3-1/TRBV3-2
CASSFRVIKQETQYF | TGTGCCAGCAGCTTCCGGGTCATAAAACAAGAGACCCAGTACTTC | 15 | - | - | TRBJ2-5 | TRBV7-8
CASSLVTARDTQYF | TGCGCCAGCAGCTTGGTAACAGCACGGGATACGCAGTATTTT | 14 | - | once | TRBJ2-3 | TRBV5-1
CASRAGVEAGELFF | TGCGCCAGCAGGGCCGGTGTTGAGGCCGGGGAGCTGTTTTTT | 14 | - | - | TRBJ2-2 | TRBV5-1
CASSLEGQGNSSPLHF | TGCGCCAGCAGCTTGGAGGGGCAGGGTAACAGTTCACCCCTCCACTTT | 16 | - | - | TRBJ1-6 | TRBV5-1
CASRPHLSGTSTDTQYF | TGTGCCAGCAGGCCCCACCTCTCGGGGACCTCCACAGATACGCAGTATTTT | 17 | - | - | TRBJ2-3 | TRBV7-9
CASSLLTGKAEAFF | TGTGCCAGCAGTTTACTGACAGGGAAAGCTGAAGCTTTCTTT | 14 | TRBD1 | - | TRBJ1-1 | TRBV27
CASSQPGNTEAFF | TGTGCCAGCAGCCAACCTGGGAACACTGAAGCTTTCTTT | 13 | - | - | TRBJ1-1 | TRBV4-2
CSAEGDRGYQETQYF | TGCAGCGCCGAAGGCGACAGGGGGTACCAAGAGACCCAGTACTTC | 15 | TRBD1 | - | TRBJ2-5 | TRBV29-1
CATSRDRVNTEAFF | TGTGCCACCAGCAGAGATCGGGTGAACACTGAAGCTTTCTTT | 14 | - | few | TRBJ1-1 | TRBV15
CSVGTGADTIYF | TGCAGCGTAGGGACAGGGGCAGACACCATATATTTT | 12 | TRBD1 | - | TRBJ1-3 | TRBV29-1
CASSLTTGGNYEQYF | TGCGCCAGCAGCTTGACAACAGGGGGGAACTACGAGCAGTACTTC | 15 | TRBD1 | - | TRBJ2-7 | TRBV5-1
CASSELNNEQFF | TGTGCCAGCAGTGAATTGAACAATGAGCAGTTCTTC | 12 | - | - | TRBJ2-1 | TRBV2
CASSFGPDSPLHF | TGTGCCAGCAGTTTCGGACCTGATTCACCCCTCCACTTT | 13 | - | - | TRBJ1-6 | TRBV27
CASSYSSSPYEQYF | TGTGCCAGCAGTTACTCGTCTTCCCCTTACGAGCAGTACTTC | 14 | - | once | TRBJ2-7 | TRBV6-5
CASSDTEHYYTGELFF | TGTGCCAGCAGCGACACAGAGCATTATTACACCGGGGAGCTGTTTTTT | 16 | - | - | TRBJ2-2 | TRBV5-5
CASSPTSGGGEQFF | TGTGCCAGCAGTCCGACTAGCGGGGGGGGTGAGCAGTTCTTC | 14 | TRBD2 | - | TRBJ2-1 | TRBV6-5
CASSLYRGPTYEQYF | TGTGCCAGCAGCTTATACAGGGGGCCGACCTACGAGCAGTACTTC | 15 | TRBD1 | - | TRBJ2-7 | TRBV11-2
CASGLVTGTSGADTQYF | TGTGCTAGTGGTTTGGTAACGGGGACTAGCGGAGCAGATACGCAGTATTTT | 17 | TRBD2 | - | TRBJ2-3 | TRBV12-5
CADRDRQETQYF | TGCGCCGACAGGGACAGGCAAGAGACCCAGTACTTC | 12 | TRBD1 | - | TRBJ2-5 | TRBV10-1
CASSLPLEVQSYEQYF | TGTGCCAGCAGCTTACCCCTAGAGGTTCAGTCCTACGAGCAGTACTTC | 16 | - | - | TRBJ2-7 | TRBV7-8
CASSSVQGREDGYTF | TGTGCCAGCAGCTCAGTCCAGGGAAGGGAAGATGGCTACACCTTC | 15 | - | - | TRBJ1-2 | TRBV11-2
CASGLPWEAGETQYF | TGTGCTAGTGGTTTGCCTTGGGAAGCCGGAGAGACCCAGTACTTC | 15 | - | - | TRBJ2-5 | TRBV12-5
CASSSPGGAEKLFF | TGTGCCAGCAGCTCGCCAGGGGGCGCAGAAAAACTGTTTTTT | 14 | TRBD1 | - | TRBJ1-4 | TRBV28
CASSLAGGTGYGYTF | TGTGCCAGCAGCTTAGCGGGCGGGACAGGGTATGGCTACACCTTC | 15 | TRBD1 | - | TRBJ1-2 | TRBV7-8
CASSQGVRSNTGELFF | TGTGCCAGCAGCCAAGGCGTCCGCAGTAACACCGGGGAGCTGTTTTTT | 16 | - | - | TRBJ2-2 | TRBV5-4
CASIFGGYNYNEQFF | TGTGCCAGCATCTTCGGGGGGTACAACTACAATGAGCAGTTCTTC | 15 | TRBD2 | - | TRBJ2-1 | TRBV5-8
CASSPGLAGYNEQFF | TGTGCCAGCAGCCCGGGGCTAGCGGGGTACAATGAGCAGTTCTTC | 15 | TRBD2 | - | TRBJ2-1 | TRBV4-2
CASSPLQDSGYGYTF | TGTGCCAGCTCACCTTTACAGGACTCCGGATATGGCTACACCTTC | 15 | - | many | TRBJ1-2 | TRBV18
CASSSRGRLGFSPLHF | TGTGCCAGCAGTTCCCGGGGACGTCTGGGGTTCTCACCCCTCCACTTT | 16 | - | - | TRBJ1-6 | TRBV6-5
CASGPGQGGLGTEAFF | TGTGCCAGTGGTCCGGGACAGGGGGGTCTTGGCACTGAAGCTTTCTTT | 16 | TRBD1 | - | TRBJ1-1 | TRBV19
CASSLVGGNNYGYTF | TGTGCCAGCAGCCTAGTAGGGGGGAATAACTATGGCTACACCTTC | 15 | - | - | TRBJ1-2 | TRBV7-2
CAWRAPWGQPQHF | TGTGCCTGGAGGGCCCCCTGGGGTCAGCCCCAGCATTTT | 13 | - | - | TRBJ1-5 | TRBV30
CASSLALHEKLFF | TGTGCCAGCAGCTTAGCGCTACATGAAAAACTGTTTTTT | 13 | - | - | TRBJ1-4 | TRBV7-2
CASSQEPGTVYGYTF | TGCGCCAGCAGCCAAGAACCCGGGACAGTCTATGGCTACACCTTC | 15 | TRBD1 | few | TRBJ1-2 | TRBV4-1
CASSLDRNQPQHF | TGTGCCAGCAGCCTCGACCGGAATCAGCCCCAGCATTTT | 13 | - | - | TRBJ1-5 | TRBV7-9
CASSPGQAQGDTQYF | TGCGCCAGCAGCCCGGGACAGGCCCAAGGGGATACGCAGTATTTT | 15 | TRBD1 | - | TRBJ2-3 | TRBV5-1
CASSFPRLGDYEQYF | TGTGCCAGCAGTTTCCCCAGGTTGGGGGACTACGAGCAGTACTTC | 15 | - | - | TRBJ2-7 | TRBV6-2/TRBV6-3
CASSRTVNEQYF | TGTGCCAGCAGTCGGACGGTAAACGAGCAGTACTTC | 12 | - | - | TRBJ2-7 | TRBV6-2/TRBV6-3
CSAKGSSEQYF | TGCAGTGCTAAGGGGTCCAGCGAGCAGTACTTC | 11 | - | few | TRBJ2-7 | TRBV20-1
CAWSGQGNHEQYF | TGTGCCTGGAGTGGCCAGGGGAACCACGAGCAGTACTTC | 13 | - | - | TRBJ2-7 | TRBV30
CASTTSGGATGTQYF | TGTGCCAGCACGACTAGCGGGGGGGCCACAGGTACGCAGTATTTT | 15 | TRBD2 | - | TRBJ2-3 | TRBV5-4